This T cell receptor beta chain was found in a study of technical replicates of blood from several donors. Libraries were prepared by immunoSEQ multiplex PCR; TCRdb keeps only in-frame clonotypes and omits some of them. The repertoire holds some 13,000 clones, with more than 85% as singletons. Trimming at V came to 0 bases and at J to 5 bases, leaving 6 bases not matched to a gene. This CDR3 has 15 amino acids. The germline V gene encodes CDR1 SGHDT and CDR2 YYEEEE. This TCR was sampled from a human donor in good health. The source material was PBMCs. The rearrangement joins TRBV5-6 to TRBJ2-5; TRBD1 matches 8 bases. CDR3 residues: CASSLGATGGETQYF. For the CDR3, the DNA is TGTGCCAGCAGCTTGGGGGCAACAGGGGGGGAGACCCAGTACTTC.